Each of the 23 T cell receptor beta chains below was sequenced from the same sample in a study of blood T cell repertoires in COVID-19. Repertoires were generated with immunoSEQ multiplex PCR, while TCRdb's copy carries only in-frame clones and drops some. The sample lists about 480,000 clones; approximately 88% were seen once. The sequenced material came from peripheral blood. The receptors come from a woman between 45 and 65 years old with COVID-19, enrolled during active disease.

This clone showed up just once. This rearrangement joins TRBV29-1 to TRBJ1-2; 8 nucleotides agree with TRBD1. Germline V gives CDR1 SQVTM, CDR2 ANQGSEA. Losses at the gene ends were 7 bases for V and 3 bases for J; bases not matched to a gene: 4. CDR3 size: 12 residues. The chain's CDR3 is CSGETGDYGYTF. In DNA form, the CDR3 reads TGCAGCGGTGAGACAGGGGACTATGGCTACACCTTC.

This clone was recorded a few times. The rearrangement uses TRBV30 and TRBJ2-5, with a weak D call TRBD1 (5 bases). The germline V and J ends were trimmed by 4 bases and 2 bases, with 11 bases remaining between them. Germline CDR1 and CDR2: GTSNPN and SVGIG (reference sequence). This CDR3 contains 13 residues. CDR3 sequence reads: CAWTRQRQETQYF. CDR3 DNA: TGTGCCTGGACCAGACAGCGACAAGAGACCCAGTACTTC.

J is TRBJ2-5 and V is TRBV6-2 or TRBV6-3, with 8 bases aligning to TRBD2. Looked up from germline, CDR1 is MNHEY and CDR2 is SVGEGT. Losses at the gene ends were 2 bases for V and 5 bases for J; bases not matched to a gene: 1. The CDR3 is 13 residues long. The CDR3 region is CASSYPGGETQYF. CDR3 DNA: TGTGCCAGCAGTTACCCGGGGGGGGAGACCCAGTACTTC.

J is TRBJ1-1 and V is TRBV1; the DNA was not compared with TRBD1, the D call given in the table. TRBV1 is tagged as a pseudogene. The CDR3 length is 17 residues. The CDR3: CTSRQTNSRGRDTEAFF. DNA for the CDR3: TGCACCAGCAGACAGACAAACAGCAGGGGGCGGGACACTGAAGCTTTCTTT.

CDR3 loop: CASSTPRRGTEGEQFF. Here the CDR3 DNA reads TGTGCCAGTAGTACCCCCAGGAGGGGCACCGAGGGGGAGCAGTTCTTC. The chain combines TRBV19 with TRBJ2-1; TRBD2 is a possible D gene (6 bases). The V end was cut by 4 bases, the J end by 10 bases, with 23 bases between. The germline gives CDR1 LNHDA, CDR2 SQIVND (reference sequence). This CDR3 is 16 amino acids long.

For this clone: Additional DNA sequences in this sample encode the identical CDR3. The chain carries TRBV5-1 and TRBJ2-3; 7 bases align to TRBD2. Trimming cost V 0 bases and J 1 base; bases outside gene matches: 2. This CDR3 contains 15 residues. Per germline, CDR1 SGHRS and CDR2 YFSETQ. The CDR3 DNA reads as TGCGCCAGCAGCTTGGGGAGCGGGGGCACAGATACGCAGTATTTT. Its translation is CASSLGSGGTDTQYF.

The genes are TRBV7-8 and TRBJ1-6, with D unresolved. The germline CDR1 and CDR2 sequences are SGHVS and FQNEAQ. The ends were cut back, 2 bases at V and 0 bases at J, with 8 bases in the middle. The CDR3 consists of 16 residues. DNA for the CDR3: TGTGCCAGCAGCTTACTGGGGAGCTCCTATAATTCACCCCTCCACTTT. It translates to CASSLLGSSYNSPLHF.

The V and J genes are TRBV29-1 and TRBJ1-2, with 7 bases aligning to TRBD1. The trim removed 5 bases at V and 2 bases at J, leaving 5 bases unmatched. CDR3 length: 13 residues. Germline V gene sequence: CDR1 SQVTM, CDR2 ANQGSEA. The CDR3 DNA reads TGCAGCGTTTCGACAGGGACAAACTATGGCTACACCTTC. It specifies CSVSTGTNYGYTF.

This chain uses TRBV7-9 with TRBJ2-7; 8 bases fit TRBD1. V was clipped by 0 bases and J by 4 bases; unmatched bases: 8. The CDR3 loop spans 16 amino acids. CDR1 and CDR2 from the germline V gene are SEHNR and FQNEAQ (reference sequence). The CDR3: CASSLALGQGQYEQYF. The CDR3 DNA reads TGTGCCAGCAGCTTAGCCCTCGGACAGGGCCAGTACGAGCAGTACTTC.

V gene TRBV5-4 combines with J gene TRBJ2-7; 7 bases match TRBD1. V dropped 1 base and J dropped 4; count of bases not matched to a gene: 8. Per germline, CDR1 SGHNT and CDR2 YYREEE (reference sequence). This CDR3 has 15 residues. The CDR3 region is CASSLSGTVGYEQYF. CDR3 bases: TGTGCCAGCAGCTTGAGTGGGACAGTCGGATACGAGCAGTACTTC.

CDR3 DNA: TGTGCCAGCAGTGAAGTTTGGAGGGGTGGCTACACCTTC. Encoded protein: CASSEVWRGGYTF. V usage is TRBV6-1 and J usage is TRBJ1-2; a possible D gene is TRBD1 (5 bases). Germline lookup yields CDR1 MNHNS and CDR2 SASEGT. CDR3 length: 13 amino acids. Trimming cost V 1 base and J 7 bases, with 10 bases left between them.

This chain joins TRBV9 and TRBJ2-7; TRBD2 is a possible D gene (5 bases). With 2 bases removed from V and 5 bases from J, the gap between germline ends came to 14 bases. This CDR3 has 14 residues. Germline assignment: CDR1 SGDLS and CDR2 YYNGEE. The CDR3 is CASSVLGSSHEQYF. Written as DNA, the CDR3 is TGTGCCAGCAGCGTTCTAGGGAGTAGCCACGAGCAGTACTTC.

The J gene is TRBJ2-1, the V gene TRBV28; D unclear. V was cut by 7 bases and J by 1 base, with 14 bases left in between. This CDR3 region has 15 residues. Per germline, CDR1 MDHEN and CDR2 SYDVKM. CDR3 in DNA: TGTGCCAGCAAAACGCTCAGTCCTTCCTACAATGAGCAGTTCTTC. Protein sequence: CASKTLSPSYNEQFF.

This clone was observed a single time. The gene calls are TRBV2 and TRBJ2-5; TRBD2 matches 8 bases. Germline CDR1 SNHLY, CDR2 FYNNEI. After removal of 0 bases from V and 4 bases from J, the junction contained 7 bases not matched to a gene. CDR3 length: 16 amino acids. The CDR3 region is CASSEAPSGGGETQYF. The CDR3 nucleotides read TGTGCCAGCAGTGAAGCGCCCAGCGGGGGAGGAGAGACCCAGTACTTC.

The V and J genes are TRBV7-2 and TRBJ2-1; 7 positions match TRBD1. The CDR3 extends over 13 amino acids. Trimming cost V 5 bases and J 9 bases; bases outside gene matches: 7. Germline CDR1 is SGHTA and CDR2 is FQGNSA. The CDR3 loop is CASSAKPGGEQFF. In DNA, the CDR3 is TGTGCCAGCAGCGCCAAACCAGGGGGTGAGCAGTTCTTC.

This clone was counted only a few times. Here the CDR3 reads CATSDDRGRNEQFF. The DNA for the CDR3 is TGTGCCACCAGTGACGACAGGGGGAGGAATGAGCAGTTCTTC. This rearrangement joins TRBV24-1 to TRBJ2-1; TRBD1 aligns across 9 bases. The CDR3 runs 14 residues. V was clipped by 4 bases and J by 7 bases; unmatched bases: 4. Germline V CDR1 and CDR2: KGHDR, SFDVKD.

This chain joins TRBV6-6 and TRBJ2-7; D not resolved. This CDR3 has 14 amino acids. V was pared by 4 bases and J by 1 base, with 11 bases between. The germline V gene encodes CDR1 MNHNY and CDR2 SVGAGI (reference sequence). In DNA form, the CDR3 reads TGTGCCAGCAGTTCGGAGTGGGTATCCTACGAGCAGTACTTC. Translation gives CASSSEWVSYEQYF.

The chain is built from TRBV28 and TRBJ1-5; tentatively, D is TRBD1 (5 bases). The CDR3 totals 18 residues. Looked up from germline, CDR1 is MDHEN and CDR2 is SYDVKM. The germline V and J ends were trimmed by 3 bases and 4 bases, with 22 bases remaining between them. The CDR3 region has the DNA TGTGCCAGCAGTTTCTGGGACTTTTCTTCCCGGGGAAATCAGCCCCAGCATTTT. Its translation is CASSFWDFSSRGNQPQHF. The full variable domain, with the rest looked up from reference TRBV28 and TRBJ1-5, is DVKVTQSSRYLVKRTGEKVFLECVQDMDHENMFWYRQDPGLGLRLIYFSYDVKMKEKGDIPEGYSVSREKKERFSLILESASTNQTSMYLCASSFWDFSSRGNQPQHFGDGTRLSIL.

V gene TRBV3-1 (or the pseudogene TRBV3-2) combines with J gene TRBJ2-1, with 7 bases matching TRBD2. The CDR3 has 18 amino acids. CDR1 and CDR2 from the germline V gene are LGHDT and YNNKEL (reference sequence). After removal of 3 bases from V and 4 bases from J, the junction contained 15 bases not matched to a gene. The CDR3 nucleotides read TGTGCCAGCAGCCAGAGGTCTACCGGGGAGGGGCGATACAATGAGCAGTTCTTC. It translates to CASSQRSTGEGRYNEQFF.

The chain links TRBV7-9 to TRBJ1-6; no clear D gene. Germline CDR1 and CDR2: SEHNR and FQNEAQ (reference sequence). This CDR3 comprises 17 residues. V was cut by 5 bases and J by 0 bases, with 14 bases left in between. This CDR3 reads CASSQIEESSYNSPLHF. As DNA, the CDR3 is TGTGCCAGCAGCCAAATCGAAGAGAGCTCCTATAATTCACCCCTCCACTTT.

The chain combines TRBV28 with TRBJ2-6; D is unclear. Germline V gives CDR1 MDHEN, CDR2 SYDVKM. The CDR3 totals 14 residues. The V gene lost 6 bases and the J gene lost 4 bases, with 10 bases spanning the gap. Here the CDR3 DNA reads TGTGCCAGCAGAACCTATCCAGGGGCCAACGTCCTGACTTTC. Encoded protein: CASRTYPGANVLTF.

On this clone: Other nucleotide sequences in the sample specify the same CDR3. This chain connects TRBV30 to TRBJ2-3; D is possibly TRBD2 (5 bases). The germline V and J ends were trimmed by 0 bases and 6 bases, with 7 bases remaining between them. CDR1 and CDR2 from the germline V gene are GTSNPN and SVGIG (reference sequence). This CDR3 has 12 amino acids. CDR3 sequence (DNA): TGTGCCTGGAGTGTACTAGGGGATACGCAGTATTTT. It specifies CAWSVLGDTQYF.

V and J are TRBV30 and TRBJ1-1; tentatively, D is TRBD1 (5 bases). The V gene lost 4 bases and the J gene lost 4 bases, with 16 bases spanning the gap. There are 14 residues in the CDR3. The V gene's germline CDR1 is GTSNPN and CDR2 SVGIG (reference sequence). In DNA, the CDR3 is TGTGCCTGGACCGGCCTAGGGGTTACCACTGAAGCTTTCTTT. Translating gives CAWTGLGVTTEAFF. Looking up the rest from reference TRBV30 and TRBJ1-1 gives the full variable domain: SQTIHQWPATLVQPVGSPLSLECTVEGTSNPNLYWYRQAAGRGLQLLFYSVGIGQISSEVPQNLSASRPQDRQFILSSKKLLLSDSGFYLCAWTGLGVTTEAFFGQGTRLTVV.